Listed below are T cell receptor beta chains from one sample, sequenced in a study of cytomegalovirus exposure and HLA in healthy donors. Data came from immunoSEQ multiplex PCR; TCRdb stores just in-frame clones and leaves some out. Of some 97,000 clones listed, 75% to 85% are singletons. Sequencing was performed on PBMCs. The receptor source for this set is a woman aged 18-29 years in good health and CMV-seronegative. Each CDR3 is given with its conserved first and last residue. Each record gives: J gene, clone size, V gene, D gene, CDR3 DNA, CDR3 protein. D genes are given only for firm matches. Part of the rows lack a size; the others show once, few, many or a class for expanded clones.

j_gene: TRBJ2-1
abundance: -
v_gene: TRBV6-1
d_gene: -
CDR3nt: TGTGCCAGCGGAGTGGACGGGAGTGTGAGAAATGAGCAGTTCTTC
CDR3aa: CASGVDGSVRNEQFF

j_gene: TRBJ2-4
abundance: -
v_gene: TRBV20-1
d_gene: -
CDR3nt: TGCAGTGCTCGGGAAAACATTCAGTACTTC
CDR3aa: CSARENIQYF

j_gene: TRBJ1-5
abundance: -
v_gene: TRBV2
d_gene: TRBD1
CDR3nt: TGTGCCAGCAGCCAGGGGGGTCAGCCCCAGCATTTT
CDR3aa: CASSQGGQPQHF

j_gene: TRBJ2-3
abundance: -
v_gene: TRBV6-4
d_gene: -
CDR3nt: TGTGCCAGCAGTAAACAGGGGGGGATGGATACGCAGTATTTT
CDR3aa: CASSKQGGMDTQYF

j_gene: TRBJ2-3
abundance: -
v_gene: TRBV28
d_gene: TRBD1
CDR3nt: TGTGCCACAAGACAGGGGGCGAATACGCAGTATTTT
CDR3aa: CATRQGANTQYF

j_gene: TRBJ1-6
abundance: -
v_gene: TRBV4-1
d_gene: -
CDR3nt: TGCGCCAGCAGCCAAGTAAGGATTGACCTCGCCTCGGGTTCACCCCTCCACTTT
CDR3aa: CASSQVRIDLASGSPLHF

j_gene: TRBJ2-5
abundance: -
v_gene: TRBV7-9
d_gene: TRBD1
CDR3nt: TGTGCCAGCAGCCCCCCCGGGACAGGGTACGAGACCCAGTACTTC
CDR3aa: CASSPPGTGYETQYF

j_gene: TRBJ1-4
abundance: -
v_gene: TRBV5-5
d_gene: TRBD1
CDR3nt: TGTGCCAGCAGCTTGGCAGTAACCGGGACAGGGGGGGAAAAACTGTTTTTT
CDR3aa: CASSLAVTGTGGEKLFF

j_gene: TRBJ2-2
abundance: -
v_gene: TRBV29-1
d_gene: TRBD2
CDR3nt: TGCAGCGTTGAGAGCGGGGGCCCGAACACCGGGGAGCTGTTTTTT
CDR3aa: CSVESGGPNTGELFF

j_gene: TRBJ2-2
abundance: -
v_gene: TRBV7-9
d_gene: -
CDR3nt: TGTGCCAGCAGCCCCGAGGTTCACACCGGGGAGCTGTTTTTT
CDR3aa: CASSPEVHTGELFF

j_gene: TRBJ2-2
abundance: -
v_gene: TRBV5-6
d_gene: TRBD2
CDR3nt: TGTGCCAGCAGCTTCCGGACTAGCGGGAGGACCGGGGAGCTGTTTTTT
CDR3aa: CASSFRTSGRTGELFF

j_gene: TRBJ2-5
abundance: -
v_gene: TRBV5-4
d_gene: TRBD2
CDR3nt: TGTGCCAGCAGCTCGGGGGGTTCGCGGGTCGTGGGAGAGACCCAGTACTTC
CDR3aa: CASSSGGSRVVGETQYF

j_gene: TRBJ2-1
abundance: -
v_gene: TRBV29-1
d_gene: -
CDR3nt: TGCAGCGTTGAATGGTCGTACTCATCTATATACAATGAGCAGTTCTTC
CDR3aa: CSVEWSYSSIYNEQFF

j_gene: TRBJ2-1
abundance: once
v_gene: TRBV19
d_gene: -
CDR3nt: TGTGCCAGCACAGGGTCGCCCTACAATGAGCAGTTCTTC
CDR3aa: CASTGSPYNEQFF

j_gene: TRBJ2-7
abundance: -
v_gene: TRBV5-6
d_gene: TRBD1
CDR3nt: TGTGCCAGCAGCTTGGCTTTGCTGGGACAGGGTCTCCACGAGCAGTACTTC
CDR3aa: CASSLALLGQGLHEQYF

j_gene: TRBJ2-1
abundance: -
v_gene: TRBV7-8
d_gene: -
CDR3nt: TGTGCCAGCAGCTCCCTAGCGTCCACCTACAATGAGCAGTTCTTC
CDR3aa: CASSSLASTYNEQFF

j_gene: TRBJ2-7
abundance: -
v_gene: TRBV5-1
d_gene: TRBD1
CDR3nt: TGCGCCAGCAGCTCCACGGACAGGCTTCCCTTGTCGTACTTC
CDR3aa: CASSSTDRLPLSYF

j_gene: TRBJ1-2
abundance: once
v_gene: TRBV4-2
d_gene: TRBD1
CDR3nt: TGTGCCAGCAGTTGGGGACAGATTAACTATGGCTACACCTTC
CDR3aa: CASSWGQINYGYTF

j_gene: TRBJ2-3
abundance: -
v_gene: TRBV18
d_gene: -
CDR3nt: TGTGCCAGCTCACCACTCTTAGGGGGGGCCGGAGATACGCAGTATTTT
CDR3aa: CASSPLLGGAGDTQYF

j_gene: TRBJ1-6
abundance: -
v_gene: TRBV27
d_gene: -
CDR3nt: TGTGCCAGCAGTTTTCTATCCAGGGGAAATAATTCACCCCTCCACTTT
CDR3aa: CASSFLSRGNNSPLHF

j_gene: TRBJ2-3
abundance: -
v_gene: TRBV7-9
d_gene: TRBD1
CDR3nt: TGTGCCAGCAGCTTCGCGACCGGGACAGCGTACACAGATACGCAGTATTTT
CDR3aa: CASSFATGTAYTDTQYF

j_gene: TRBJ1-2
abundance: -
v_gene: TRBV6-1
d_gene: -
CDR3nt: TGTGCCAGCAGTGAACGGGGACTGGGCTATGGCTACACCTTC
CDR3aa: CASSERGLGYGYTF

j_gene: TRBJ2-2
abundance: -
v_gene: TRBV7-2
d_gene: -
CDR3nt: TGTGCCAGCAGCTTAGGTTATACAGGGATCGGGGAGCTGTTTTTT
CDR3aa: CASSLGYTGIGELFF

j_gene: TRBJ2-7
abundance: -
v_gene: TRBV29-1
d_gene: -
CDR3nt: TGCAGCGTTACAGGGCTGTCCGGGGCTTTAGGGTCCTACGAGCAGTACTTC
CDR3aa: CSVTGLSGALGSYEQYF

j_gene: TRBJ2-7
abundance: -
v_gene: TRBV7-9
d_gene: TRBD1
CDR3nt: TGTGCCAGCAGCCAGATGGGACAGGTACCCCTCGAGCAGTACTTC
CDR3aa: CASSQMGQVPLEQYF

j_gene: TRBJ1-4
abundance: -
v_gene: TRBV28
d_gene: TRBD1
CDR3nt: TGTGCCAGCAGTCCCTCGGGAGCCAAAAAGGGGGCTTATAATGAAAAACTGTTTTTT
CDR3aa: CASSPSGAKKGAYNEKLFF

j_gene: TRBJ1-6
abundance: once
v_gene: TRBV15
d_gene: -
CDR3nt: TGTGCCACCAGCAGAGATCCGGGGGGCGCGTCACCCCTCCACTTT
CDR3aa: CATSRDPGGASPLHF

j_gene: TRBJ2-1
abundance: -
v_gene: TRBV5-1
d_gene: -
CDR3nt: TGCGCCAGCGCGGATATTCGGAGAAATGAGCAGTTCTTC
CDR3aa: CASADIRRNEQFF

j_gene: TRBJ2-1
abundance: once
v_gene: TRBV28
d_gene: TRBD2
CDR3nt: TGTGCCAGCAGCCGAGGCGGGAGGTTCGACAATGAGCAGTTCTTC
CDR3aa: CASSRGGRFDNEQFF

j_gene: TRBJ1-4
abundance: -
v_gene: TRBV28
d_gene: TRBD1
CDR3nt: TGTGCCAGCAGTTCAATAGGGGGCGCAGAAAAACTGTTTTTT
CDR3aa: CASSSIGGAEKLFF

j_gene: TRBJ1-1
abundance: -
v_gene: TRBV6-1
d_gene: -
CDR3nt: TGTGCCAGCAGTGAAGGACACGAGAACACTGAAGCTTTCTTT
CDR3aa: CASSEGHENTEAFF

j_gene: TRBJ2-6
abundance: -
v_gene: TRBV30
d_gene: -
CDR3nt: TGTGCCTGGAGTTGGGGCAAGAACTCTGGGGCCAACGTCCTGACTTTC
CDR3aa: CAWSWGKNSGANVLTF

j_gene: TRBJ1-1
abundance: -
v_gene: TRBV6-4
d_gene: -
CDR3nt: TGTGCCAGCAGTGAATTGGGAGGCACTGAAGCTTTCTTT
CDR3aa: CASSELGGTEAFF

j_gene: TRBJ2-2
abundance: -
v_gene: TRBV4-3
d_gene: TRBD1
CDR3nt: TGCGCCAGCAGAGACGGGACAGGGGCCGGGGAGCTGTTTTTT
CDR3aa: CASRDGTGAGELFF

j_gene: TRBJ1-2
abundance: -
v_gene: TRBV6-5
d_gene: TRBD1
CDR3nt: TGTGCCAGCAGGGGCCGGGACAGGGGGCAAGGCTACACCTTC
CDR3aa: CASRGRDRGQGYTF

j_gene: TRBJ1-4
abundance: -
v_gene: TRBV4-1
d_gene: TRBD1
CDR3nt: TGCGCCAGCAGCCAAGCGACAGGGGGCGTCGAAAAACTGTTTTTT
CDR3aa: CASSQATGGVEKLFF

j_gene: TRBJ2-5
abundance: -
v_gene: TRBV7-2
d_gene: TRBD1
CDR3nt: TGTGCCAGCAGCTTAGGCGGGACAGGCCAAGAGACCCAGTACTTC
CDR3aa: CASSLGGTGQETQYF

j_gene: TRBJ1-3
abundance: -
v_gene: TRBV4-1
d_gene: -
CDR3nt: TGCGCCAGCAGCCAAGATCGTCCGGGAGGGGGCTCTGGAAACACCATATATTTT
CDR3aa: CASSQDRPGGGSGNTIYF

j_gene: TRBJ1-4
abundance: -
v_gene: TRBV27
d_gene: -
CDR3nt: TGTGCCAGTAGACCCGAGGCTTGGCCAAATGAAAAACTGTTTTTT
CDR3aa: CASRPEAWPNEKLFF

j_gene: TRBJ1-5
abundance: -
v_gene: TRBV19
d_gene: TRBD1
CDR3nt: TGTGCCAGTAGTGCCTTACAGGGGGCAAAACAGCCCCAGCATTTT
CDR3aa: CASSALQGAKQPQHF

j_gene: TRBJ2-7
abundance: -
v_gene: TRBV5-5
d_gene: -
CDR3nt: TGTGCCAGCAGCTTCGACGGCGGCTGGTCCTACGAGCAGTACTTC
CDR3aa: CASSFDGGWSYEQYF

j_gene: TRBJ2-7
abundance: -
v_gene: TRBV18
d_gene: TRBD2
CDR3nt: TGTGCCAGCTCACCGGGACTAGCGGGCGAGCAGTACTTC
CDR3aa: CASSPGLAGEQYF

j_gene: TRBJ1-2
abundance: once
v_gene: TRBV18
d_gene: -
CDR3nt: TGTGCCAGCTCACCACCCGGGGAGATTTCATACTATGGCTACACCTTC
CDR3aa: CASSPPGEISYYGYTF

j_gene: TRBJ2-7
abundance: -
v_gene: TRBV9
d_gene: -
CDR3nt: TGTGCCAGCAGCGTGGGGGCGGGCGCCTACGAGCAGTACTTC
CDR3aa: CASSVGAGAYEQYF

j_gene: TRBJ1-2
abundance: -
v_gene: TRBV30
d_gene: TRBD1
CDR3nt: TGTGCCTGGAGGGGACAGGTATATGGCTACACCTTC
CDR3aa: CAWRGQVYGYTF

j_gene: TRBJ2-7
abundance: -
v_gene: TRBV2
d_gene: TRBD1
CDR3nt: TGTGCCAGCGTTCGATTGGGAACAGGGGCCCCCGGCGAGCAGTACTTC
CDR3aa: CASVRLGTGAPGEQYF

j_gene: TRBJ2-3
abundance: -
v_gene: TRBV5-1
d_gene: TRBD1
CDR3nt: TGCGCCAGCAGCTTGGGAGTGACAGGGAGTACAGATACGCAGTATTTT
CDR3aa: CASSLGVTGSTDTQYF

j_gene: TRBJ2-2
abundance: -
v_gene: TRBV9
d_gene: -
CDR3nt: TGTGCCAGCAGCGTAAAGCACAGGGTGGACACCGGGGAGCTGTTTTTT
CDR3aa: CASSVKHRVDTGELFF

j_gene: TRBJ2-1
abundance: -
v_gene: TRBV28
d_gene: TRBD2
CDR3nt: TGTGCCACCGCGTCTAGCGGGAGGAACAATGAGCAGTTCTTC
CDR3aa: CATASSGRNNEQFF

j_gene: TRBJ1-2
abundance: -
v_gene: TRBV28
d_gene: TRBD1
CDR3nt: TGTGCCAGCGGATCCGAACCAGGGGGCCCCCGGGGCTACACCTTC
CDR3aa: CASGSEPGGPRGYTF

j_gene: TRBJ2-7
abundance: -
v_gene: TRBV7-9
d_gene: -
CDR3nt: TGTGCCAGCAGCCTTTCGCCGGGGTCCTACGAGCAGTACTTC
CDR3aa: CASSLSPGSYEQYF

j_gene: TRBJ2-2
abundance: few
v_gene: TRBV4-3
d_gene: -
CDR3nt: TGCGCCAGCAGCCAAGCTACGGACAGTAACACCGGGGAGCTGTTTTTT
CDR3aa: CASSQATDSNTGELFF

j_gene: TRBJ1-2
abundance: -
v_gene: TRBV6-5
d_gene: -
CDR3nt: TGTGCCAGCAGTTACGAGATTGGCTATGGCTACACCTTC
CDR3aa: CASSYEIGYGYTF